The rows below give T cell receptor beta chains drawn from one sample of a study of regulatory T cells in long-lasting Graves disease. TCRdb re-called the multiplex PCR reads through MiXCR, storing one row per CDR3 protein. The table lists 400,000 to 500,000 distinct CDR3 sequences, roughly 21% of them singletons. The sequencing here drew on peripheral blood mononuclear cells (PBMCs), taken when the disease was refractory, from a patient treated with antithyroid drugs. These receptors all come from a female donor with Graves disease. Each CDR3 is given with its conserved first and last residue. The D gene is left open where the match is weak. Not all rows give a size; the values are once, few, many and, for expanded clones, a class.

D gene	V gene	J gene	clone size	CDR3 protein	CDR3 DNA
TRBD1	TRBV29-1	TRBJ2-5	many	CSVTEDRGLETQYF	TGCAGCGTGACCGAGGACAGGGGGTTGGAGACCCAGTACTTC
-	TRBV19	TRBJ1-6	-	CASSPPGEGVNSPLHF	TGTGCCAGTAGCCCGCCGGGGGAGGGCGTCAATTCACCCCTCCACTTT
TRBD2	TRBV7-9	TRBJ2-5	-	CASSSGTSGTETQYF	TGTGCCAGCAGCTCCGGGACTAGCGGGACAGAGACCCAGTACTTC
-	TRBV6-5	TRBJ2-7	many	CASSSRQVPLGEQYF	TGTGCCAGCAGTTCTCGACAGGTACCTTTAGGGGAGCAGTACTTC
TRBD1	TRBV6-1	TRBJ1-1	-	CASRVQGAGNTEAVF	TGTGCCAGCAGAGTACAGGGGGCCGGGAACACTGAAGCTGTCTTT
TRBD2	TRBV7-2	TRBJ2-2	-	CASSLVPSGVTGELFF	TGTGCCAGCAGCTTAGTCCCTAGCGGGGTCACCGGGGAGCTGTTTTTT
-	TRBV28	TRBJ1-1	many	CASEGWMNTEAFF	TGTGCCAGCGAAGGTTGGATGAACACTGAAGCTTTCTTT
TRBD1	TRBV11-2	TRBJ1-1	many	CASSLGGTGVNTEAFF	TGTGCCAGCAGCTTAGGAGGGACAGGGGTGAACACTGAAGCTTTCTTT
TRBD2	TRBV11-2	TRBJ2-5	many	CASSSSGPAQETQYF	TGTGCCAGCAGCTCTAGCGGGCCAGCTCAAGAGACCCAGTACTTC
TRBD2	TRBV27	TRBJ2-2	few	CASTPVNSGGPTGELFF	TGTGCCAGCACCCCAGTCAACAGCGGGGGCCCCACCGGGGAGCTGTTTTTT
TRBD2	TRBV3-1	TRBJ2-1	-	CASSQGAGGFQGNEQFF	TGTGCCAGCAGCCAAGGAGCGGGGGGCTTTCAGGGCAATGAGCAGTTCTTC
-	TRBV6-2/TRBV6-3	TRBJ2-2	few	CASSAEGPGELFF	TGTGCCAGCAGTGCCGAGGGCCCCGGGGAGCTGTTTTTT
-	TRBV5-1	TRBJ1-2	many	CASSLEWQGGGNGYTF	TGCGCCAGCAGCTTGGAATGGCAGGGAGGAGGAAATGGCTACACCTTC
TRBD2	TRBV28	TRBJ2-5	-	CASSDQRGAETQYF	TGTGCCAGCAGCGATCAGCGGGGGGCGGAGACCCAGTACTTC
-	TRBV7-2	TRBJ1-2	many	CASLALAGLGYGYTF	TGTGCCAGCTTAGCTTTAGCAGGGTTGGGCTATGGCTACACCTTC
-	TRBV28	TRBJ2-7	many	CASSRTYEQYF	TGTGCCAGCAGCCGGACCTACGAGCAGTACTTC